The 32 T cell receptor beta chains in this list originate from one sample, sequenced in a study of CD8 T cells in ankylosing spondylitis. A single record per CDR3 protein comes from TCRdb applying MiXCR to the 5' RACE reads. The sample consists of a few hundred thousand distinct CDR3 sequences, 20% to 25% of them appearing once. The sequenced material came from blood, either unsorted or a sorted T cell fraction (not recorded which). These receptors were obtained from a male donor with ankylosing spondylitis or in good health (not recorded which).

This clonotype appeared a few times. The chain recombines TRBV5-5 with TRBJ2-2; 7 nucleotides line up with TRBD1. This CDR3 spans 15 amino acids. The V gene end was trimmed by 4 bases and the J gene end by 3 bases; junction bases not matched to a gene: 6. Germline CDR1 reads SGHKS; CDR2 reads YYEKEE (reference sequence). The CDR3: CASSAIGGDTGELFF. In DNA form, the CDR3 reads TGTGCCAGCAGCGCGATAGGGGGCGACACCGGGGAGCTGTTTTTT.

The V and J genes are TRBV20-1 and TRBJ1-1; no firm D call. Germline CDR1 and CDR2: DFQATT and SNEGSKA (reference sequence). This CDR3 comprises 13 residues. V lost 0 bases to trimming and J lost 0 bases, with 5 bases between them. CDR3 DNA: TGCAGTGCTAGAGATTCCCTGAACACTGAAGCTTTCTTT. It translates to CSARDSLNTEAFF.

This clonotype was seen only a few times. V and J are TRBV7-9 and TRBJ2-2; 8 bases align to TRBD1. With V trimmed by 5 bases and J by 0 bases, 8 bases remained unmatched. The CDR3 totals 17 residues. Germline CDR1 reads SEHNR; CDR2 reads FQNEAQ (reference sequence). For the CDR3, the DNA is TGTGCCAGCAGCGAAGGGACAGGATACGCGAACACCGGGGAGCTGTTTTTT. Amino acids: CASSEGTGYANTGELFF.

This clonotype was counted between two and nine times. J is TRBJ1-5 and V is TRBV7-2, with TRBD1 as a possible D gene (6 bases). Deletions cut 10 bases from V and 5 bases from J, with 12 bases between. Per the germline V gene, CDR1 is SGHTA and CDR2 is FQGNSA. This CDR3 is 12 amino acids long. CDR3 nucleotides: TGTGCCACCCGTACAGGGTATCAGCCCCAGCATTTT. This gives the protein CATRTGYQPQHF.

This clonotype showed up just a few times. This chain joins TRBV27 and TRBJ2-3; possible D gene TRBD1, 6 bases. This CDR3 is built from 15 residues. Per germline, CDR1 MNHEY and CDR2 SMNVEV (reference sequence). Trimming took 5 bases from V and 6 from J, leaving 18 bases between them. The CDR3 spells CASSGNRAQKDTQYF. The CDR3 coding sequence is TGTGCCAGCAGTGGCAACAGGGCCCAGAAGGATACGCAGTATTTT.

This clonotype was recorded a few times. The V call is TRBV29-1, the J call TRBJ2-5, with D perhaps TRBD2 (6 bases). The CDR3 runs to 13 residues. V was pared by 8 bases and J by 1 base, with 14 bases between. Germline V lookup: CDR1 SQVTM, CDR2 ANQGSEA. This CDR3 is CSTSGRSQETQYF. CDR3 DNA sequence: TGCAGCACCAGCGGGCGCAGCCAAGAGACCCAGTACTTC.

The chain joins TRBV19 to TRBJ2-1; D unresolved. The CDR3 has 14 amino acids. Trimming removed 2 bases at V and 9 bases at J, with 14 bases between. Germline CDR1 is LNHDA and CDR2 is SQIVND (reference sequence). The CDR3 region is CASSILDRSSEQFF. The CDR3 DNA follows: TGTGCCAGTAGTATACTGGACCGATCTAGTGAGCAGTTCTTC.

The chain combines TRBV25-1 with TRBJ2-1; 7 positions match TRBD1. The germline V gene has CDR1 MGHDK and CDR2 SYGVNS. CDR3 length equals 16 residues. Trimming at V came to 6 bases and at J to 1 base, leaving 9 bases not matched to a gene. CDR3 loop: CASRQQGLMSYNEQFF. CDR3 DNA sequence: TGTGCCAGCAGGCAACAGGGGTTGATGTCCTACAATGAGCAGTTCTTC.

This clonotype was counted a few times. DNA for the CDR3: TGTGCCAGCAGTTTAGGAGGGGAAGGAGAGACCCAGTACTTC. Residues: CASSLGGEGETQYF. The rearrangement links TRBV12-3 or TRBV12-4 to TRBJ2-5, with D perhaps matching TRBD1 or TRBD2 (5 bases each). The ends were cut back, 1 base at V and 4 bases at J, with 10 bases in the middle. CDR3 length: 14 residues.

The chain combines TRBV4-1 with TRBJ2-7, with 7 bases that match TRBD2. Germline V lookup: CDR1 MGHRA, CDR2 YSYEKL. The CDR3 length is 14 residues. Trimming at V came to 2 bases and at J to 1 base, leaving 2 bases not matched to a gene. The CDR3: CASSQWGGSYEQYF. CDR3 coding DNA: TGCGCCAGCAGCCAATGGGGGGGGTCCTACGAGCAGTACTTC.

This clonotype was recorded only once. Here the CDR3 DNA reads TGTGCCAGCGGTCCAGGGGCCTACGAGCAGTACTTC. The encoded protein is CASGPGAYEQYF. The chain joins TRBV12-3 or TRBV12-4 to TRBJ2-7; D might be TRBD1 (6 bases). V shed 8 bases and J shed 2 bases, with 10 bases lying between them. There are 12 residues in the CDR3.

This clonotype was counted only a few times. The genes are TRBV12-3 or TRBV12-4 and TRBJ2-7, with D possibly being TRBD2 (6 bases). Trimming took 8 bases from V and 0 from J, leaving 14 bases between them. This CDR3 has 14 amino acids. Here the CDR3 reads CASCPEGSSYEQYF. The CDR3 coding sequence is TGTGCCAGCTGCCCGGAGGGGAGCTCCTACGAGCAGTACTTC.

This clonotype was counted between two and nine times. V and J are TRBV3-1 and TRBJ2-1; TRBD1 is a possible D gene (6 bases). V lost 2 bases and J lost 3, with 14 bases in between. Germline V lookup: CDR1 LGHDT, CDR2 YNNKEL (reference sequence). The CDR3 is made up of 16 amino acids. The CDR3 reads CASSQLMGAHYNEQFF. The CDR3 nucleotides are TGTGCCAGCAGCCAACTTATGGGGGCCCACTACAATGAGCAGTTCTTC.

This clonotype was seen a few times. The chain joins TRBV7-8 to TRBJ1-3; D is unclear. The CDR3 runs to 15 residues. CDR1 SGHVS and CDR2 FQNEAQ come from the germline V gene. Trimming took off 3 bases at V and 1 base at J, with 10 bases between the two ends. In DNA form, the CDR3 reads TGTGCCAGCAGCTTCGTCCCGGTTTCTGGAAACACCATATATTTT. Translating it yields CASSFVPVSGNTIYF. Full variable domain (remainder filled in from reference TRBV7-8 and TRBJ1-3): GAGVSQSPRYKVAKRGQDVALRCDPISGHVSLFWYQQALGQGPEFLTYFQNEAQLDKSGLPSDRFFAERPEGSVSTLKIQRTQQEDSAVYLCASSFVPVSGNTIYFGEGSWLTVV.

The chain links TRBV7-3 to TRBJ2-3, with D perhaps matching TRBD2 (6 bases). V shed 2 bases and J shed 4 bases, with 13 bases lying between them. The length of the CDR3 is 15 residues. Germline assignment: CDR1 SGHTA and CDR2 FQGTGA. CDR3 bases: TGTGCCAGCAGCTTATTCGGGGCTAGCGCAGATACGCAGTATTTT. It translates to CASSLFGASADTQYF.

The chain links TRBV1 to TRBJ1-1; the D call of TRBD1 is as the table states it, not checked on the DNA. TRBV1 is a pseudogene locus. The CDR3 runs to 13 residues. CDR3 protein: CTRIRNSGPKAFF. The CDR3 nucleotides are TGCACCCGTATACGGAACAGTGGTCCCAAAGCTTTCTTT.

This rearrangement joins TRBV20-1 to TRBJ2-2; D is unclear. The CDR3 loop spans 17 amino acids. V was cut by 6 bases and J by 7 bases, with 27 bases left in between. Looked up from germline, CDR1 is DFQATT and CDR2 is SNEGSKA (reference sequence). This chain's CDR3 is CSARSANEPFRVGELFF. In DNA, the CDR3 is TGCAGTGCCAGGTCGGCAAACGAGCCCTTTAGGGTCGGGGAGCTGTTTTTT.

This clonotype was observed a handful of times. The chain couples TRBV27 to TRBJ2-1; 7 positions agree with TRBD1. After removal of 7 bases from V and 8 bases from J, the junction contained 11 bases not matched to a gene. Per germline, CDR1 MNHEY and CDR2 SMNVEV (reference sequence). This CDR3 comprises 14 residues. CDR3 sequence: CASKRTGLFDEQFF. The CDR3 DNA reads TGTGCCAGCAAGAGGACAGGATTGTTCGATGAGCAGTTCTTC.

The V and J genes are TRBV11-1 and TRBJ2-1; 13 nucleotides match TRBD2. The CDR3 loop spans 18 amino acids. After removal of 2 bases from V and 3 bases from J, the junction contained 7 bases not matched to a gene. Germline V CDR1 and CDR2: SGHAT, FQDESV (reference sequence). The chain's CDR3 is CASSLLLTSGGLYNEQFF. The CDR3 coding sequence is TGTGCCAGCAGCTTACTGCTGACTAGCGGGGGGCTCTACAATGAGCAGTTCTTC.

In its sample, this clonotype was seen a few times. V is TRBV30 and J is TRBJ2-7; D is perhaps TRBD2 (6 bases). Per germline, CDR1 GTSNPN and CDR2 SVGIG (reference sequence). The CDR3 loop spans 14 amino acids. V gave up 1 base and J gave up 4 bases, with 14 bases separating them. The CDR3 DNA reads TGTGCCTGGAGTGGAGGAAGTGGGACTTACGAGCAGTACTTC. Protein sequence: CAWSGGSGTYEQYF.

This clonotype was observed a handful of times. This sequence joins TRBV24-1 and TRBJ1-2; the D is unclear. The CDR3 totals 11 residues. Germline CDR1 and CDR2: KGHDR and SFDVKD. V was cut by 0 bases and J by 7 bases, with 2 bases left in between. The CDR3 is CATSDLVGYTF. CDR3 coding DNA: TGTGCCACCAGTGATTTGGTTGGCTACACCTTC.

The V call is TRBV4-1, the J call TRBJ1-1, with a possible D match to TRBD1 (5 bases). Germline-derived CDR1 and CDR2 are MGHRA and YSYEKL. This CDR3 contains 15 residues. Trimming pared 0 bases from V and 4 bases from J, leaving 12 bases between. CDR3 in amino acids: CASSQDRGFTTEAFF. As DNA, the CDR3 is TGCGCCAGCAGCCAAGATCGGGGGTTTACCACTGAAGCTTTCTTT.

This clonotype was counted between two and nine times. The chain joins TRBV9 to TRBJ2-7; TRBD1 aligns across 8 bases. The CDR3 contains 14 residues. Germline-derived CDR1 and CDR2 are SGDLS and YYNGEE. With 4 bases clipped from V and 3 bases from J, the junction kept 6 bases outside the gene matches. CDR3 nucleotides: TGTGCCAGCAGCATCGGACAGGGTGACTACGAGCAGTACTTC. Its protein is CASSIGQGDYEQYF.

This clonotype appeared a few times. The gene calls are TRBV29-1 and TRBJ2-1, with D possibly matching TRBD1 (5 bases). Trimming left V 6 bases short and J 3 bases short, with 18 bases between. CDR1 SQVTM and CDR2 ANQGSEA come from the germline V gene. There are 15 residues in the CDR3. The DNA of the CDR3 is TGCAGCGTAACGCTACAGGAGACCCTCTACAATGAGCAGTTCTTC. Protein product: CSVTLQETLYNEQFF.

The chain joins TRBV7-9 to TRBJ2-3; D possibly uses TRBD1 or TRBD2 (5 bases each). The V end lost 5 bases, the J end lost 0 bases, and 9 bases lay between the germline ends. Germline V CDR1 and CDR2: SEHNR, FQNEAQ (reference sequence). The CDR3 has 14 residues. The CDR3 coding sequence is TGTGCCAGCAGCCGGGACGTTAGCACAGATACGCAGTATTTT. Amino acid sequence: CASSRDVSTDTQYF.

The J gene is TRBJ2-6, the V gene TRBV20-1; maybe TRBD1 (6 bases). This CDR3 region has 16 residues. The V end was cut by 3 bases, the J end by 2 bases, with 14 bases between. Germline loops: CDR1 DFQATT, CDR2 SNEGSKA (reference sequence). The CDR3 protein is CSARASRGTGANVLTF. CDR3 DNA sequence: TGCAGTGCTAGGGCCTCCAGGGGAACTGGGGCCAACGTCCTGACTTTC.

This clonotype came up a few times. The rearrangement links TRBV7-9 to TRBJ2-1, with D possibly being TRBD1 (5 bases). V lost 0 bases and J lost 6, with 12 bases in between. This CDR3 is 15 amino acids long. The germline V gene has CDR1 SEHNR and CDR2 FQNEAQ (reference sequence). This chain's CDR3 is CASSLAQGYVNEQFF. As DNA, the CDR3 is TGTGCCAGCAGCTTAGCCCAGGGATACGTCAATGAGCAGTTCTTC.

The chain couples TRBV29-1 to TRBJ2-3; TRBD1 matches 7 bases. Germline V gives CDR1 SQVTM, CDR2 ANQGSEA. This CDR3 has 14 amino acids. V lost 4 bases to trimming and J lost 4 bases; unmatched junction nucleotides: 8. The CDR3 loop is CSVATGVEADTQYF. In DNA, the CDR3 is TGCAGCGTTGCCACAGGGGTGGAAGCAGATACGCAGTATTTT.

This clonotype was recorded a few times. V and J are TRBV7-9 and TRBJ2-1; 9 positions match TRBD1. This CDR3 has 15 residues. With V trimmed by 5 bases and J by 3 bases, 5 bases remained unmatched. Germline V gene sequence: CDR1 SEHNR, CDR2 FQNEAQ (reference sequence). This CDR3 is CASSRTGDHYNEQFF. In nucleotides, the CDR3 is TGTGCCAGCAGCCGGACAGGGGACCACTACAATGAGCAGTTCTTC.

The table lists this clonotype with a few counts. The chain carries TRBV24-1 and TRBJ2-2, with 7 bases lining up with TRBD1. With V trimmed by 5 bases and J by 0 bases, 5 bases remained unmatched. The germline CDR1 and CDR2 sequences are KGHDR and SFDVKD. There are 16 residues in the CDR3. The CDR3 loop reads CATSAGDSPNTGELFF. CDR3 DNA: TGTGCCACCAGTGCCGGGGACAGCCCGAACACCGGGGAGCTGTTTTTT.

This clonotype was detected only a few times. The J gene is TRBJ1-2, the V gene TRBV5-1; no clear D. The length of the CDR3 is 14 residues. In germline, CDR1 is SGHRS, CDR2 YFSETQ. Trimming removed 4 bases from V and 3 bases from J, with 13 bases in between. This chain's CDR3 is CASSQIGSDYGYTF. CDR3 in DNA: TGCGCCAGCAGCCAGATAGGGTCTGACTATGGCTACACCTTC.

This chain connects TRBV11-2 to TRBJ1-6, with D unresolved. The CDR3 has 15 amino acids. Deletions cut 2 bases from V and 10 bases from J, with 15 bases between. Per the germline V gene, CDR1 is SGHAT and CDR2 is FQNNGV. The CDR3 reads CASSLSSGSRSPLHF. DNA for the CDR3: TGTGCCAGCAGCTTATCTTCAGGCAGTAGGTCACCCCTCCACTTT. The full variable domain, in which reference TRBV11-2 and TRBJ1-6 provide the parts outside the CDR3, is EAGVAQSPRYKIIEKRQSVAFWCNPISGHATLYWYQQILGQGPKLLIQFQNNGVVDDSQLPKDRFSAERLKGVDSTLKIQPAKLEDSAVYLCASSLSSGSRSPLHFGNGTRLTVT.